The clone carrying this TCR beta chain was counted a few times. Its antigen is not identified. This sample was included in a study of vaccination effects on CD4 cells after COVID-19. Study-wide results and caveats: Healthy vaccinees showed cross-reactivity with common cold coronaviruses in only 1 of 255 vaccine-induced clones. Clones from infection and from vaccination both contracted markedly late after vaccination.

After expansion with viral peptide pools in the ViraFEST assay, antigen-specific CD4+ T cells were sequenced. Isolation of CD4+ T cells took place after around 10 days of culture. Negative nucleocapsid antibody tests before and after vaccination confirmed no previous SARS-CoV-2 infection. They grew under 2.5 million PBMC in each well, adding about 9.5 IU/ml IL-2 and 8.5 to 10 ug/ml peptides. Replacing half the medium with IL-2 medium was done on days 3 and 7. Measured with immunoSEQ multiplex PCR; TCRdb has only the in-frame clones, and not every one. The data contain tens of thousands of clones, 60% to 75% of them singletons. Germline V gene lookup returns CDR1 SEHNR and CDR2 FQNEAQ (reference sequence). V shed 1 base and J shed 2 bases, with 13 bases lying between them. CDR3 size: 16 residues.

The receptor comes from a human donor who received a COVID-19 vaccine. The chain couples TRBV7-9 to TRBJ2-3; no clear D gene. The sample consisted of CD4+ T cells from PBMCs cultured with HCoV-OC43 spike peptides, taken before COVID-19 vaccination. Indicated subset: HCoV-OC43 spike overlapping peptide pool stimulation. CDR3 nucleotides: TGTGCCAGCAGCTTAGTGTTGGGTTCAAACACAGATACGCAGTATTTT. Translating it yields CASSLVLGSNTDTQYF.